The source of this T cell receptor (beta chain) is a study of identical twins. The CDR3 covers 14 residues. The J segment lost 4 bases and the V segment lost 8 bases, leaving 10 bases of the junction unmatched. Through template switching, a universal primer site was introduced, and the cDNA contained unique molecular identifiers. TCRdb re-called the 5' RACE reads through MiXCR, storing one row per CDR3 protein. The table has under 900,000 distinct CDR3 sequences, about 12% seen once. Concerning this clonotype itself: Its specificity is not known. Just one base apart from a much larger clone, this may be a read error.

No donor was unhealthy or non-Caucasian. Study-wide findings and caveats: Cord blood beta clonotypes present at high abundance carried fewer insertions; no such pattern appeared in memory repertoires.

Another study also made use of these data, one on yellow fever vaccine responses in identical twins.

The TCR sequence derives from a woman aged 18-29 years in good health. The chain recombines TRBV12-3 or TRBV12-4 with TRBJ2-5; 7 bases agree with TRBD2. Sequenced sample: PBMCs. DNA for the CDR3: TGTGCCAGCGGGGGGGGGATTGTGGGAGAGACCCAGTACTTC. Its protein is CASGGGIVGETQYF.